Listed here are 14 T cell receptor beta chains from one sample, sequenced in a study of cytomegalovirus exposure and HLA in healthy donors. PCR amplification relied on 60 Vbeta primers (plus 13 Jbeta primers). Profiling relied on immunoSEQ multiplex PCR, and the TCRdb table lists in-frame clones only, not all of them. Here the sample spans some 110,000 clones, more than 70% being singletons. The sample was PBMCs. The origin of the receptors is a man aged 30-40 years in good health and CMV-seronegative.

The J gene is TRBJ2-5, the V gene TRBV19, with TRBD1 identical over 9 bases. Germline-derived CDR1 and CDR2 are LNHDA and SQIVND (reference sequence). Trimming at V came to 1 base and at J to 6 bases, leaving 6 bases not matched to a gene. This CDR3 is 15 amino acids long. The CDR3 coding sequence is TGTGCCAGTAGTATAGGGGGGGGACAGGGCAAGACCCAGTACTTC. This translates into CASSIGGGQGKTQYF. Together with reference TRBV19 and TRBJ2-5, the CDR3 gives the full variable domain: DGGITQSPKYLFRKEGQNVTLSCEQNLNHDAMYWYRQDPGQGLRLIYYSQIVNDFQKGDIAEGYSVSREKKESFPLTVTSAQKNPTAFYLCASSIGGGQGKTQYFGPGTRLLVL.

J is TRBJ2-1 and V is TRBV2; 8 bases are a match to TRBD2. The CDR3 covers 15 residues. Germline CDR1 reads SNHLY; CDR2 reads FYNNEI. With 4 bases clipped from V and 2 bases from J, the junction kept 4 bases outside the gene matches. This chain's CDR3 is CASSGTSGTYNEQFF. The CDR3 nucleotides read TGTGCCAGCAGTGGTACTAGCGGCACCTACAATGAGCAGTTCTTC.

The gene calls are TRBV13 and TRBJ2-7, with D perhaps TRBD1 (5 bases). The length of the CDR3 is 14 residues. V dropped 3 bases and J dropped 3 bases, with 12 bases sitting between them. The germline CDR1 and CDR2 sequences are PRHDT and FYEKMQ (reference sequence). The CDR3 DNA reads TGTGCCAGCAGCTTCCCTGGGGCCAACTACGAGCAGTACTTC. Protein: CASSFPGANYEQYF.

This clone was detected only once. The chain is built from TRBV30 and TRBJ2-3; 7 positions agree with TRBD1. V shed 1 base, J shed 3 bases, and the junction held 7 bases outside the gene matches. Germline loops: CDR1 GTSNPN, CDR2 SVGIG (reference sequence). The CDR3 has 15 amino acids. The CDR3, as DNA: TGTGCCTGGAGTGGAGGGGGCAGGGGAACAGATACGCAGTATTTT. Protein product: CAWSGGGRGTDTQYF.

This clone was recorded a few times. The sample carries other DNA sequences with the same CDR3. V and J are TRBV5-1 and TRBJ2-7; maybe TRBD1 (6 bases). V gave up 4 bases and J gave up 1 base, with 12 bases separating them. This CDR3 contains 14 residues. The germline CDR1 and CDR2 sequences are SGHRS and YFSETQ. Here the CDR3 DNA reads TGCGCCAGCAGCCCCCGACAGGCGTCCTACGAGCAGTACTTC. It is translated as CASSPRQASYEQYF.

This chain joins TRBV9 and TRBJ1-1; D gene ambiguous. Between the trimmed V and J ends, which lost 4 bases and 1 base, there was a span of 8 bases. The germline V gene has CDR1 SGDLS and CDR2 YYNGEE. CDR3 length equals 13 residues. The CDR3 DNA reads TGTGCCAGCAGCCTAACGCCGAACACTGAAGCTTTCTTT. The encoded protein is CASSLTPNTEAFF.

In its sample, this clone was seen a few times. The CDR3 reads CASTLGGSNQPQHF. CDR3 nucleotide sequence: TGTGCCAGCACCCTGGGGGGGTCGAATCAGCCCCAGCATTTT. The V and J genes are TRBV28 and TRBJ1-5, with a possible D match to TRBD1 (5 bases). Trimming stripped 7 bases from V and 4 bases from J, with 14 bases between. Looked up from germline, CDR1 is MDHEN and CDR2 is SYDVKM. This CDR3 has 14 residues.

The CDR3, as DNA: TGTGCCAGCAGCGTAGGGCCGGGGAGTAATGAAAAACTGTTTTTT. Translating it yields CASSVGPGSNEKLFF. This rearrangement joins TRBV9 to TRBJ1-4; D not certain. The CDR3 is made up of 15 amino acids. V shed 0 bases and J shed 4 bases, with 10 bases lying between them. CDR1 SGDLS and CDR2 YYNGEE come from the germline V gene.

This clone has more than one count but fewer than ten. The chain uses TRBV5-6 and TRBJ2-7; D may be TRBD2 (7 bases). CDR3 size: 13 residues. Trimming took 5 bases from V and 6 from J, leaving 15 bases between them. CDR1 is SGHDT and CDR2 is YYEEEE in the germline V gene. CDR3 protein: CASRGGGGLEQYF. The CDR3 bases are TGTGCCAGCAGAGGAGGGGGAGGGCTCGAGCAGTACTTC.

This CDR3 is CSVEREGALNYEQYF. In nucleotides, the CDR3 is TGCAGCGTTGAACGAGAAGGGGCCTTGAACTACGAGCAGTACTTC. The gene calls are TRBV29-1 and TRBJ2-7; D might be TRBD1 (5 bases). The germline V and J ends were trimmed by 2 bases and 3 bases, with 17 bases remaining between them. This CDR3 is built from 15 residues. The germline gives CDR1 SQVTM, CDR2 ANQGSEA.

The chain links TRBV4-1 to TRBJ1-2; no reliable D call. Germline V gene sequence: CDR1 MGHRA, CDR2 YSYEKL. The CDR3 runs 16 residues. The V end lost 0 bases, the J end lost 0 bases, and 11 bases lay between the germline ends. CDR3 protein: CASSQDLASSNYGYTF. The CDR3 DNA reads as TGCGCCAGCAGCCAAGATTTAGCCTCTTCTAACTATGGCTACACCTTC.

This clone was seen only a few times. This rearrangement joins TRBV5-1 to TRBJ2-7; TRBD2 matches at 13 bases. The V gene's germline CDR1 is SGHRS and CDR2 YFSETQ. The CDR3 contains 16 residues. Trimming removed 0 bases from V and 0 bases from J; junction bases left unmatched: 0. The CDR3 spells CASSLGTSGSSYEQYF. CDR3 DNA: TGCGCCAGCAGCTTGGGGACTAGCGGGAGCTCCTACGAGCAGTACTTC.

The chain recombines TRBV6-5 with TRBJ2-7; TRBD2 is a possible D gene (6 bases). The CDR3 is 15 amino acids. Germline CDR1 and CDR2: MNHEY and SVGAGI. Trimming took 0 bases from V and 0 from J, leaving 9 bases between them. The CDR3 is CASSYSRGSSYEQYF. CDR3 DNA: TGTGCCAGCAGTTACTCTCGGGGGAGCTCCTACGAGCAGTACTTC.

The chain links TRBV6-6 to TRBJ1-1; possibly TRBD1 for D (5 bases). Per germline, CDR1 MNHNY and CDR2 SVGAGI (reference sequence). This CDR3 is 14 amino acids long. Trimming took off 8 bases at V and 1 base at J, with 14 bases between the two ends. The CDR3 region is CASRTGGENTEAFF. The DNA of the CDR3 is TGTGCCAGCCGAACGGGGGGGGAGAACACTGAAGCTTTCTTT.